A selection of T cell receptor beta chains follows, all from one sample in a study of PD-1 blockade in classical Hodgkin lymphoma. The table came from immunoSEQ multiplex PCR; TCRdb's copy has only in-frame clones and leaves some out. The sample records roughly 40,000 clones, 88% being singletons. The sample here was peripheral blood mononuclear cells (PBMCs), taken at baseline. The receptors were gathered from a human donor with classical Hodgkin lymphoma. CDR3s include the opening cysteine and the closing phenylalanine or tryptophan. D genes are given only for firm matches. Clone size is shown for a subset of rows, as once, few, many or a class of expanded clone.

j_gene | abundance | v_gene | d_gene | CDR3nt | CDR3aa
TRBJ1-6 | NA | TRBV7-9 | NA | TGTGCCAGCAGCTTAGCCAGGGGACCTTATAATTCACCCCTCCACTTT | CASSLARGPYNSPLHF
TRBJ2-7 | once | TRBV9 | NA | TGTGCCAGCAGCGTAGAATTCCCGGCGGACTATTCGGGGGCTTACGAGCAGTACTTC | CASSVEFPADYSGAYEQYF
TRBJ2-3 | NA | TRBV19 | TRBD2 | TGTGCCAGTAGTGTGTCACCTAGCGGGGGGGTTAATACGCAGTATTTT | CASSVSPSGGVNTQYF
TRBJ2-5 | NA | TRBV27 | TRBD2 | TGTGCCAGCAGTTCCGGGACTAGCGGGGGAAAGGAGACCCAGTACTTC | CASSSGTSGGKETQYF
TRBJ1-1 | NA | TRBV11-2 | NA | TGTGCCAGCAGCGGAGAGAACACTGAAGCTTTCTTT | CASSGENTEAFF
TRBJ2-5 | NA | TRBV28 | TRBD1 | TGTGCCAGCAGAACAACCGGGACAGGGGTGAAAGAGACCCAGTACTTC | CASRTTGTGVKETQYF
TRBJ2-2 | once | TRBV5-1 | TRBD2 | TGCGCCAGCAGCACCGTGGCGGGAGGCGGTGGGTCCGGGGAGCTGTTTTTT | CASSTVAGGGGSGELFF
TRBJ2-7 | NA | TRBV5-5 | TRBD1 | TGTGCCAGCATCCCGGGACAGGGCTACGAGCAGTACTTC | CASIPGQGYEQYF
TRBJ2-7 | NA | TRBV4-2 | TRBD1 | TGTGCCAGCAGCGCCCTAATGGGACAGATCTACGAGCAGTACTTC | CASSALMGQIYEQYF
TRBJ2-3 | NA | TRBV28 | TRBD1 | TGTGCCAGCACTACAGGGGGACAGGGGGCTGGAGATACGCAGTATTTT | CASTTGGQGAGDTQYF
TRBJ2-1 | NA | TRBV25-1 | NA | TGTGCCAGCAGTCCCTGGGACACCCCAGGCTTCACCTACAATGAGCAGTTCTTC | CASSPWDTPGFTYNEQFF
TRBJ2-1 | NA | TRBV2 | TRBD2 | TGTGCCAGCAGTGAAGCGTGGGGGGGGTCCTACAATGAGCAGTTCTTC | CASSEAWGGSYNEQFF
TRBJ2-1 | NA | TRBV11-3 | TRBD2 | TGTGCCAGCAGCTTATCCCAGCGGGACCAACCCTACAATGAGCAGTTCTTC | CASSLSQRDQPYNEQFF
TRBJ2-5 | NA | TRBV4-2 | TRBD2 | TGTGCCAGCAGCCAAGAAGCCACTAGCGGGGCCTGGGAGACCCAGTACTTC | CASSQEATSGAWETQYF
TRBJ2-7 | NA | TRBV27 | NA | TGTGCCAGCAGTTTGGGGAGATCCTACGAGCAGTACTTC | CASSLGRSYEQYF
TRBJ2-3 | NA | TRBV6-5 | NA | TGTGCCAGCTCCCAGGGGGATACGCAGTATTTT | CASSQGDTQYF
TRBJ2-5 | NA | TRBV5-4 | NA | TGTGCCAGCAGTCTTACCGGGACCCCTTGGACCCAGTACTTC | CASSLTGTPWTQYF
TRBJ1-2 | NA | TRBV7-2 | NA | TGTGCCAGCAGCCCTAACGGGGCCGGGGATGGCTACACCTTC | CASSPNGAGDGYTF
TRBJ2-2 | NA | TRBV7-9 | TRBD2 | TGTGCCAGCAGCGAAACCGGGACTAGCAGAAACACCGGGGAGCTGTTTTTT | CASSETGTSRNTGELFF
TRBJ2-7 | NA | TRBV7-8 | NA | TGTGCCAGCAGCTTTCGGACAGATTCCTACGAGCAGTACTTC | CASSFRTDSYEQYF
TRBJ2-5 | NA | TRBV5-1 | TRBD2 | TGCGCCAGCAGCTTGGCCGCTTATATGGCGGGAGGACTCCTTCCACTTCAAGAGACCCAGTACTTC | CASSLAAYMAGGLLPLQETQYF
TRBJ2-2 | NA | TRBV6-1 | NA | TGTGCCAGCAGATCAGGGTCCGGCACCGGGGAGCTGTTTTTT | CASRSGSGTGELFF
TRBJ2-4 | NA | TRBV5-6 | NA | TGTGCCAGCAGCAGAGACAGTACTCTAGCCAAAAACATTCAGTACTTC | CASSRDSTLAKNIQYF
TRBJ2-7 | NA | TRBV6-5 | NA | TGTGCCAGCAGTGCAGGGGGGCCCTACGAGCAGTACTTC | CASSAGGPYEQYF
TRBJ1-4 | once | TRBV9 | TRBD1 | TGTGCCAGCAGCCCGGACAGGCCTGATGAAAAACTGTTTTTT | CASSPDRPDEKLFF
TRBJ2-1 | NA | TRBV9 | NA | TGTGCCAGCAGCGTTGGGGACATGAGGAATGAGCAGTTCTTC | CASSVGDMRNEQFF
TRBJ2-1 | few | TRBV4-1 | TRBD2 | TGCGCCAGCAGCCAAGGGACTAGCAATGAGCAGTTCTTC | CASSQGTSNEQFF